This T cell receptor (beta chain) was sequenced in a study of blood T cell repertoires in COVID-19. As handled by the study authors: Researchers report that nucleated cell counts were estimated from reference gene primer amplification. Method: immunoSEQ multiplex PCR; TCRdb's copy keeps in-frame clones and lacks some. V, J and clone size are taken as reported in that table, and D and trimming were inferred from the DNA itself. The table lists nearly 95,000 clones, over 75% of them singletons. Sequenced sample: peripheral blood. The receptor was derived from a woman over 75 with acute or convalescent COVID-19.

CDR3 loop: CASSVQGAGNEQFF. In DNA, the CDR3 is TGTGCCAGCAGCGTACAGGGGGCAGGGAATGAGCAGTTCTTC. The chain carries TRBV14 and TRBJ2-1; 9 nucleotides line up with TRBD1. This CDR3 has 14 residues. Germline CDR1 reads SGHDN; CDR2 reads FVKESK. Germline trimming cut 5 bases from V and 7 bases from J; bases unmatched to any gene: 6.